This T cell receptor beta chain emerged from a study of blood T cell repertoires in COVID-19. At the level of the study: The analysed material was cDNA or gDNA that came from T cells, B-cell-depleted T cells, or PBMCs.

Data came from immunoSEQ multiplex PCR; TCRdb stores just in-frame clones and leaves some out. The repertoire holds approximately 110,000 clones, with roughly 88% as singletons. Looked up from germline, CDR1 is SGHRS and CDR2 is YFSETQ. J gave up 6 bases and V 1 base, and 4 bases lay outside the gene matches. This CDR3 comprises 15 residues. The sequence was collected from a woman in her seventies with acute or convalescent COVID-19. Sequencing was performed on peripheral blood. The chain couples TRBV5-1 to TRBJ1-6; 7 nucleotides line up with TRBD1. DNA of the CDR3: TGCGCCAGCAGCTTGCGGGACAGTTTTAATTCACCCCTCCACTTT. This codes for CASSLRDSFNSPLHF.